This entry is about one T cell receptor beta chain. What it binds is not known. The sample belongs to a study of identical twins. Regarding the study as a whole: Rather than following the same donors, the conclusions depended on cross-sectional statistical analysis.

Template switching (which added a universal primer site) was used, and cDNA carried unique molecular identifiers. TCRdb itself ran the 5' RACE reads through MiXCR, one entry per CDR3 protein. The profile covers around 680,000 distinct CDR3 sequences, with over 8.5% appearing a single time and 0.98% taken by the ten largest. V was clipped by 5 bases and J by 0 bases; unmatched bases: 8. CDR3 length equals 15 residues. Looked up from germline, CDR1 is DFQATT and CDR2 is SNEGSKA (reference sequence). This same sample was also part of a study on yellow fever vaccine responses in identical twins.

The origin of this receptor is a woman aged 18-35 years in good health. The rearrangement uses TRBV20-1 and TRBJ2-3; the match to TRBD2 covers 7 bases. Sequenced sample: PBMCs. Here the CDR3 DNA reads TGCAGTGCTTCCCCCCTAGCGGTTAGCACAGATACGCAGTATTTT. This gives the protein CSASPLAVSTDTQYF.